The 14 T cell receptor beta chains presented below share a single source sample, sequenced in a study of follicular helper T cells after annual influenza vaccination (dated by TCRdb to about 2017). To prepare the library, the immunoSEQ multiplex PCR assay was applied. TCRdb carries this immuneACCESS record with in-frame sequences only. Its versions omit some clonotypes, under half of them owing to an unresolved V gene in the studies checked, with the rest unexplained. The table for this sample lists approximately 13,000 clones; roughly 78% of them were counted only once. Roughly 0.45% of the sample is taken by the ten largest. The sample's time point label, decoded: 2014-2015 season, pre-vaccination. Sequenced material: CXCR5- memory CD4+ T cells sorted from blood, taken on the day of influenza vaccination. The intended sense of this specimen's cell subset or site label: CXCR5- memory CD4 T cells. These receptor sequences come from an adult who received the influenza vaccine.

The chain links TRBV2 to TRBJ2-2; 11 bases match TRBD2. The trim removed 4 bases at V and 9 bases at J, leaving 19 bases unmatched. The CDR3 runs 19 residues. Germline loops: CDR1 SNHLY, CDR2 FYNNEI. CDR3 sequence reads: CASSALAGGLVFNKRELFF. DNA of the CDR3: TGTGCCAGCAGTGCTCTAGCGGGGGGCCTCGTTTTTAATAAAAGGGAGCTGTTTTTT.

The chain recombines TRBV21-1 with TRBJ2-7. TRBV21-1 is an annotated pseudogene. The CDR3 totals 15 residues. The CDR3: CASSKRPQSSYEQYF. As DNA, the CDR3 is TGTGCCAGCAGCAAACGTCCCCAGAGCTCCTACGAGCAGTACTTC.

In its sample, this clone was seen a few times. This chain connects TRBV19 to TRBJ2-2, with a weak D call TRBD1 (5 bases). The CDR3 sequence is 15 residues long. The germline V gene encodes CDR1 LNHDA and CDR2 SQIVND (reference sequence). Trimming left V 7 bases short and J 2 bases short, with 14 bases between. CDR3 residues: CASMDQGLNTGELFF. CDR3 in DNA: TGTGCCAGTATGGACCAGGGCCTCAACACCGGGGAGCTGTTTTTT.

The chain couples TRBV7-8 to TRBJ1-1; D is possibly TRBD1 (6 bases). Between the trimmed V and J ends, which lost 2 bases and 8 bases, there was a span of 15 bases. The CDR3 sequence is 14 residues long. CDR1 is SGHVS, CDR2 FQNEAQ, per germline. This chain's CDR3 is CASSLSRQGLEAFF. CDR3 in DNA: TGTGCCAGCAGCTTAAGTAGGCAGGGGCTGGAAGCTTTCTTT.

The V and J genes are TRBV19 and TRBJ2-3, with D unresolved. Trimming removed 6 bases at V and 1 base at J, with 8 bases between. Germline CDR1 reads LNHDA; CDR2 reads SQIVND (reference sequence). There are 13 residues in the CDR3. CDR3 DNA sequence: TGTGCCAGTAGATCATTAGGCACAGATACGCAGTATTTT. Its translation: CASRSLGTDTQYF.

The chain uses TRBV5-1 and TRBJ2-3; 7 bases line up with TRBD1. The CDR3 covers 15 residues. CDR1 and CDR2 from the germline V gene are SGHRS and YFSETQ. Losses at the gene ends were 1 base for V and 2 bases for J; bases not matched to a gene: 4. CDR3 residues: CASSLNQGDTDTQYF. The CDR3 coding sequence is TGCGCCAGCAGCTTGAATCAGGGGGACACAGATACGCAGTATTTT.

This chain joins TRBV19 and TRBJ2-1; D is possibly TRBD2 (7 bases). V was clipped by 3 bases and J by 8 bases, with 11 bases between them. The CDR3 spans 13 residues. Germline-derived CDR1 and CDR2 are LNHDA and SQIVND (reference sequence). CDR3 nucleotide sequence: TGTGCCAGTAGTATTCGGGGGGCCGATGAGCAGTTCTTC. Residues: CASSIRGADEQFF.

This clone was seen only once. This chain connects TRBV4-3 to TRBJ1-4; TRBD1 is a possible D gene (6 bases). The CDR3 is 17 residues long. V dropped 0 bases and J dropped 7 bases, with 18 bases sitting between them. Looked up from germline, CDR1 is LGHNA and CDR2 is YSLEER. The CDR3 DNA sequence: TGCGCCAGCAGCCAAGAGAGTCGAAGGGGGAGGGCTGAAAAACTGTTTTTT. Translated: CASSQESRRGRAEKLFF.

This clone was counted a single time. The rearrangement links TRBV7-2 to TRBJ2-7; 9 bases match TRBD2. The trim removed 5 bases at V and 10 bases at J, leaving 27 bases unmatched. Germline CDR1 and CDR2: SGHTA and FQGNSA. There are 19 residues in the CDR3. In DNA, the CDR3 is TGTGCCAGCAGCCCACGGCGTTTTGCAGGATCGCGGGGGGGGCCGGATCAGTACTTC. Encoded protein: CASSPRRFAGSRGGPDQYF.

The chain carries TRBV6-5 and TRBJ2-3, with 8 positions matching TRBD2. The CDR3 has 13 amino acids. Germline-derived CDR1 and CDR2 are MNHEY and SVGAGI. V shed 7 bases, J shed 3 bases, and the junction held 3 bases outside the gene matches. CDR3 amino acids: CASTRGGTDTQYF. Written as DNA, the CDR3 is TGTGCCAGCACTCGGGGGGGGACAGATACGCAGTATTTT.

The V and J genes are TRBV19 and TRBJ2-1; 9 bases match TRBD2. In germline, CDR1 is LNHDA, CDR2 SQIVND (reference sequence). The CDR3 is made up of 16 amino acids. V lost 0 bases to trimming and J lost 6 bases; unmatched junction nucleotides: 6. This chain's CDR3 is CASSIDRLAGRNEQFF. The CDR3 region has the DNA TGTGCCAGTAGTATAGATAGGCTAGCGGGGCGCAATGAGCAGTTCTTC.

J is TRBJ2-3 and V is TRBV5-1; D uncertain. This CDR3 comprises 11 residues. The germline CDR1 and CDR2 sequences are SGHRS and YFSETQ. Trimming took off 0 bases at V and 6 bases at J, with 2 bases between the two ends. For the CDR3, the DNA is TGCGCCAGCAGCTTGGACGATACGCAGTATTTT. Translating gives CASSLDDTQYF.

The chain carries TRBV19 and TRBJ2-1, with TRBD2 identical over 10 bases. The junction had 15 bases not matched to a gene; V was cut back by 5 bases and J by 2 bases. Germline assignment: CDR1 LNHDA and CDR2 SQIVND (reference sequence). The CDR3 is 19 amino acids. The CDR3, as DNA: TGTGCCAGTAGTTCACAAAGCGGGGGGGCCGTGGTTGCCTACAATGAGCAGTTCTTC. It codes for CASSSQSGGAVVAYNEQFF.

J is TRBJ1-5 and V is TRBV5-8; no clear D gene. The CDR3 length is 20 residues. Germline CDR1 is SGHTS and CDR2 is YDEGEE. V was cut by 0 bases and J by 1 base, with 23 bases left in between. The CDR3 sequence is CASSLVMFLGPTGSNQPQHF. The DNA of the CDR3 is TGTGCCAGCAGCTTGGTAATGTTTTTAGGTCCAACGGGGAGCAATCAGCCCCAGCATTTT.